The 26 T cell receptor beta chains given below trace back to one sample, sequenced in a study of cytomegalovirus exposure and HLA in healthy donors. This PCR relied on a set of 60 Vbeta primers and 13 Jbeta primers. TCRdb's table, derived via immunoSEQ multiplex PCR, lists solely in-frame clones and lacks some. The sample shows more than 95,000 clones, approximately 75% of them seen only once. Sequenced material: PBMCs. The receptors derive from a woman between 65 and 79 years old in good health and CMV-seropositive.

J is TRBJ1-1 and V is TRBV18; 8 bases line up with TRBD1. Germline V CDR1 and CDR2: KGHSH, LQKENI. The V and J ends lost 2 bases and 6 bases, in that order; junction bases with no gene match: 5. The CDR3 contains 14 residues. The CDR3 nucleotides read TGTGCCAGCTCACCAGCGACAGGGGAGGCTGAAGCTTTCTTT. It codes for CASSPATGEAEAFF.

About this clone: Because the CDR3's place on the DNA is in doubt, the DNA is left out and the CDR3 is given as listed by TCRdb. This CDR3 is CASSVASGSIF. The chain has TRBV6-1 and TRBJ2-1; the table's D gene call, TRBD2, was not cross checked with the DNA. The CDR3 contains 11 residues when both ends are counted. Germline V lookup: CDR1 MNHNS, CDR2 SASEGT.

Of note for this clone: The junction shows a germline mismatch at one end, possibly a read error. DNA of the CDR3: TGTGCTAGCAGCTTGGGGGGGAAGCAGGGCCACTACGAGCAGTACTTC. Protein product: CASSLGGKQGHYEQYF. J is TRBJ2-7 and V is TRBV7-7; 7 bases are shared with TRBD2. CDR3 size: 16 residues. Germline-derived CDR1 and CDR2 are SSHAT and FNYEAQ (reference sequence).

The rearrangement uses TRBV10-2 and TRBJ1-1; maybe TRBD1 (5 bases). This CDR3 comprises 16 residues. Trimming left V 8 bases short and J 1 base short, with 20 bases between. Germline lookup yields CDR1 WSHSY and CDR2 SAAADI. CDR3 sequence reads: CASERAAAGGNTEAFF. CDR3 in DNA: TGCGCCAGCGAAAGGGCCGCTGCGGGGGGGAACACTGAAGCTTTCTTT.

The rearrangement uses TRBV19 and TRBJ1-6, with a possible D match to TRBD1 (5 bases). V was shortened by 4 bases and J by 6 bases, with 13 bases between the two germline ends. This CDR3 has 15 residues. Per the germline V gene, CDR1 is LNHDA and CDR2 is SQIVND (reference sequence). The CDR3 spells CASSTSGQGNSPLHF. The CDR3 DNA sequence: TGTGCCAGTAGTACCTCAGGACAAGGTAATTCACCCCTCCACTTT.

This chain connects TRBV9 to TRBJ2-1, with unresolved D. Germline V CDR1 and CDR2: SGDLS, YYNGEE. V was trimmed by 1 base and J by 1 base, leaving 12 bases between them. The CDR3 length is 16 residues. Here the CDR3 reads CASSVHHGFSYNEQFF. The DNA of the CDR3 is TGTGCCAGCAGCGTACATCACGGGTTTTCCTACAATGAGCAGTTCTTC.

Only a few counts were recorded for this clone. CDR3 coding DNA: TGTGCCAGTAGCCCGGTGGTCGCGAACACCGGGGAGCTGTTTTTT. It specifies CASSPVVANTGELFF. The rearrangement joins TRBV19 to TRBJ2-2; no clear D gene. V gave up 6 bases and J gave up 0 bases, with 11 bases separating them. The CDR3 totals 15 residues. The germline CDR1 and CDR2 sequences are LNHDA and SQIVND (reference sequence).

This chain connects TRBV7-9 to TRBJ1-2; a possible D gene is TRBD1 (5 bases). The CDR3 runs to 14 residues. Germline lookup yields CDR1 SEHNR and CDR2 FQNEAQ (reference sequence). Trimming cost V 2 bases and J 2 bases, with 9 bases left between them. CDR3 sequence reads: CASSLLAGNYGYTF. Here the CDR3 DNA reads TGTGCCAGCAGCTTACTGGCAGGGAACTATGGCTACACCTTC.

This clone was observed a handful of times. The chain uses TRBV25-1 and TRBJ1-1; D remains ambiguous. Germline CDR1 reads MGHDK; CDR2 reads SYGVNS. The V and J ends lost 0 bases and 5 bases respectively, with 13 bases between them. The CDR3 contains 15 residues. In DNA form, the CDR3 reads TGTGCCAGCAGTGAATATCGCGGGGAGCAAACTGAAGCTTTCTTT. Protein: CASSEYRGEQTEAFF.

This clone was picked up a small number of times. This chain uses TRBV19 with TRBJ1-1, with 7 bases that match TRBD1. The CDR3 is 17 residues long. Looked up from germline, CDR1 is LNHDA and CDR2 is SQIVND (reference sequence). Unmatched junction bases numbered 10, after V lost 3 bases and J lost 0 bases. The CDR3 nucleotides read TGTGCCAGTAGTATGGGGATCGGGGGACAGATGAACACTGAAGCTTTCTTT. Its protein product is CASSMGIGGQMNTEAFF.

Comments on this clone: One junction end does not reproduce the germline sequence, and a read error may be involved. The genes are TRBV28 and TRBJ1-3, with D unresolved. Germline CDR1 reads MDHEN; CDR2 reads SYDVKM. There are 17 residues in the CDR3. As DNA, the CDR3 is TGTGCCAGCAGGTTACTCCCGGTGGGAGGAGGTGGAAACGCCATATATTTT. Translation gives CASRLLPVGGGGNAIYF.

The chain joins TRBV29-1 to TRBJ1-2; D not resolved. Germline-derived CDR1 and CDR2 are SQVTM and ANQGSEA. The CDR3 length is 12 residues. V lost 6 bases, J lost 6 bases, and 14 bases lay in between. CDR3 DNA sequence: TGCAGCGTACGGGCCCACGGGGATGGCTACACCTTC. Translated: CSVRAHGDGYTF. Full variable domain (rest looked up from reference TRBV29-1 and TRBJ1-2): SAVISQKPSRDICQRGTSLTIQCQVDSQVTMMFWYRQQPGQSLTLIATANQGSEATYESGFVIDKFPISRPNLTFSTLTVSNMSPEDSSIYLCSVRAHGDGYTFGSGTRLTVV.

The table lists this clone with a count of one. The CDR3 loop reads CASSARGGTGELFF. The CDR3 DNA follows: TGTGCCAGCAGCGCTAGGGGGGGCACCGGGGAGCTGTTTTTT. The chain employs TRBV7-2 and TRBJ2-2; perhaps TRBD2 as D (7 bases). The CDR3 is 14 residues long. Trimming removed 5 bases at V and 4 bases at J, with 11 bases between. Germline values: CDR1 SGHTA, CDR2 FQGNSA.

The rearrangement uses TRBV11-2 and TRBJ2-5; 8 bases fit TRBD1. Germline V gene data show CDR1 as SGHAT and CDR2 as FQNNGV. V lost 5 bases, J lost 5 bases, and 19 bases stayed unmatched. The CDR3 runs to 18 residues. CDR3 bases: TGTGCCAGCAGCCACCCCGGGCGGGCAGGGGGCATGTTGGAGACCCAGTACTTC. Amino acids: CASSHPGRAGGMLETQYF.

The rearrangement joins TRBV4-1 to TRBJ1-6, with D possibly being TRBD1 (5 bases). The CDR3 has 17 residues. Per germline, CDR1 MGHRA and CDR2 YSYEKL. Trimming removed 1 base at V and 3 bases at J, with 13 bases between. This CDR3 reads CASSQASTAYYNSPLHF. Here the CDR3 DNA reads TGCGCCAGCAGCCAAGCATCGACAGCTTACTATAATTCACCCCTCCACTTT.

This chain connects TRBV5-1 to TRBJ2-1; tentative D call: TRBD2 (5 bases). The ends were cut back, 0 bases at V and 6 bases at J, with 13 bases in the middle. Germline lookup yields CDR1 SGHRS and CDR2 YFSETQ. This CDR3 is 15 amino acids long. The CDR3 DNA sequence: TGCGCCAGCAGCTTGGGGGCCGGGATCCCCAATGAGCAGTTCTTC. Translation: CASSLGAGIPNEQFF.

This rearrangement joins TRBV11-2 to TRBJ2-2; D uncertain. From germline, CDR1 is SGHAT and CDR2 FQNNGV. V shed 0 bases and J shed 6 bases, with 8 bases lying between them. The CDR3 runs 14 residues. CDR3 sequence reads: CASSLDSSAGELFF. Written as DNA, the CDR3 is TGTGCCAGCAGCTTAGATTCCAGCGCCGGGGAGCTGTTTTTT. Filled out from reference TRBV11-2 and TRBJ2-2, the complete variable domain reads EAGVAQSPRYKIIEKRQSVAFWCNPISGHATLYWYQQILGQGPKLLIQFQNNGVVDDSQLPKDRFSAERLKGVDSTLKIQPAKLEDSAVYLCASSLDSSAGELFFGEGSRLTVL.

The J gene is TRBJ1-2, the V gene TRBV7-2; D is unclear. Germline CDR1 SGHTA, CDR2 FQGNSA. This CDR3 has 13 residues. V shed 4 bases and J shed 4 bases, with 10 bases lying between them. DNA for the CDR3: TGTGCCAGCAGCTCAGACTTCTCCTATGGCTACACCTTC. Its protein is CASSSDFSYGYTF. Using reference TRBV7-2 and TRBJ1-2 for the parts outside the CDR3, the full variable domain is GAGVSQSPSNKVTEKGKDVELRCDPISGHTALYWYRQSLGQGLEFLIYFQGNSAPDKSGLPSDRFSAERTGGSVSTLTIQRTQQEDSAVYLCASSSDFSYGYTFGSGTRLTVV.

V usage is TRBV6-1 and J usage is TRBJ2-2; TRBD1 is a possible D gene (6 bases). The CDR3 covers 15 residues. The germline V gene has CDR1 MNHNS and CDR2 SASEGT. V was trimmed by 3 bases and J by 0 bases, leaving 8 bases between them. The DNA of the CDR3 is TGTGCCAGCAGTGAGGGGACACCGAACACCGGGGAGCTGTTTTTT. Its protein product is CASSEGTPNTGELFF.

The chain uses TRBV7-9 and TRBJ2-1, with 9 bases matching TRBD2. The CDR3 has 17 residues. V lost 5 bases to trimming and J lost 5 bases; unmatched junction nucleotides: 13. Germline V gene data show CDR1 as SEHNR and CDR2 as FQNEAQ (reference sequence). The CDR3 DNA is TGTGCCAGCAGCCGGGGTGTTTCTAGCGGGGTTGACAATGAGCAGTTCTTC. This sequence encodes CASSRGVSSGVDNEQFF.

This chain links TRBV28 with TRBJ2-2, with unresolved D. CDR1 is MDHEN and CDR2 is SYDVKM in the germline V gene. This CDR3 has 13 amino acids. The V gene lost 9 bases and the J gene lost 1 base, with 9 bases spanning the gap. Here the CDR3 reads CASITENTGELFF. The CDR3 nucleotides are TGTGCCAGTATAACAGAGAACACCGGGGAGCTGTTTTTT.

CDR3 amino acids: CASKRAGPSYEQYF. The CDR3 DNA sequence: TGTGCCAGCAAGCGGGCAGGGCCTTCATACGAGCAGTACTTC. The chain combines TRBV27 with TRBJ2-7; TRBD2 is a possible D gene (6 bases). V was pared by 7 bases and J by 4 bases, with 17 bases between. The CDR3 extends over 14 amino acids. The germline gives CDR1 MNHEY, CDR2 SMNVEV (reference sequence).

The gene calls are TRBV27 and TRBJ2-7, with D possibly matching TRBD1 (5 bases). Germline V gene sequence: CDR1 MNHEY, CDR2 SMNVEV (reference sequence). The length of the CDR3 is 15 residues. Trimming pared 6 bases from V and 6 bases from J, leaving 21 bases between. CDR3 coding DNA: TGTGCCAGCAGCCCGTCGTATCAGGGTACCTCCGAGCAGTACTTC. Residues: CASSPSYQGTSEQYF.

This chain uses TRBV28 with TRBJ2-1, with TRBD2 identical over 7 bases. This CDR3 contains 14 residues. The V gene's germline CDR1 is MDHEN and CDR2 SYDVKM. Trimming at V came to 6 bases and at J to 1 base, leaving 3 bases not matched to a gene. CDR3 bases: TGTGCCAGCAGGGGAGGGCCTTCCTACAATGAGCAGTTCTTC. Translation gives CASRGGPSYNEQFF.

The chain couples TRBV7-3 to TRBJ2-1, with 9 bases aligning to TRBD2. V was pared by 2 bases and J by 5 bases, with 1 base of the junction left unmatched. The CDR3 extends over 14 amino acids. Germline assignment: CDR1 SGHTA and CDR2 FQGTGA. The CDR3 reads CASSLAGGDNEQFF. In DNA, the CDR3 is TGTGCCAGCAGCTTAGCGGGAGGGGACAATGAGCAGTTCTTC. The full variable domain, in which reference TRBV7-3 and TRBJ2-1 provide the parts outside the CDR3, is GAGVSQTPSNKVTEKGKYVELRCDPISGHTALYWYRQSLGQGPEFLIYFQGTGAADDSGLPNDRFFAVRPEGSVSTLKIQRTERGDSAVYLCASSLAGGDNEQFFGPGTRLTVL.

This chain connects TRBV7-2 to TRBJ2-5; TRBD2 agrees at 11 bases. CDR3 size: 14 residues. Germline trimming cut 5 bases from V and 5 bases from J; bases unmatched to any gene: 4. The germline V gene has CDR1 SGHTA and CDR2 FQGNSA. The CDR3 region has the DNA TGTGCCAGCAGCCAGGGGACTAGCGGCGAGACCCAGTACTTC. As protein: CASSQGTSGETQYF.